Listed below are T cell receptor beta chains from one sample, sequenced in a study of blood T cell repertoires in COVID-19. Some clones are missing from TCRdb's copy, which holds only in-frame ones; the method was immunoSEQ multiplex PCR. The repertoire consists of roughly 150,000 clones, with about 83% occurring once and the leading ten covering 5% to 6%. Sequencing input: peripheral blood. The receptors were sampled from a human donor in a cohort sampled during active COVID-19. CDR3s include the opening cysteine and the closing phenylalanine or tryptophan. A D gene is named only where the DNA matches it firmly. Rows give clone size only sometimes, using once, few, many, or a class for an expanded clone.

J: TRBJ2-1; D: TRBD2; V: TRBV5-1; size: once; CDR3: CASSLPGTSGRGVGNEQFF; DNA: TGCGCCAGCAGCTTGCCCGGGACTAGCGGGAGAGGTGTAGGTAATGAGCAGTTCTTC
J: TRBJ2-7; D: TRBD1; V: TRBV19; size: -; CDR3: CASSQEGAPSYEQYF; DNA: TGTGCCAGTAGTCAAGAGGGGGCCCCCTCCTACGAGCAGTACTTC
J: TRBJ1-3; D: -; V: TRBV28; size: -; CDR3: CASSFSVSGNTIYF; DNA: TGTGCCAGCAGTTTCTCAGTCTCTGGAAACACCATATATTTT
J: TRBJ2-1; D: -; V: TRBV7-8; size: -; CDR3: CASSPSRRLRPYNEQFF; DNA: TGTGCCAGCAGCCCTTCCCGAAGACTACGCCCCTACAATGAGCAGTTCTTC
J: TRBJ1-2; D: -; V: TRBV13; size: -; CDR3: CASSFYHYGYTF; DNA: TGTGCCAGCAGCTTTTATCACTATGGCTACACCTTC
J: TRBJ2-7; D: TRBD2; V: TRBV19; size: -; CDR3: CASSAGTSGTTYEQYF; DNA: TGTGCCAGTAGTGCCGGGACTAGCGGGACTACCTACGAGCAGTACTTC
J: TRBJ2-7; D: TRBD2; V: TRBV27; size: once; CDR3: CASRTSGSLYEQYF; DNA: TGTGCCAGCAGGACTAGCGGGTCTCTCTACGAGCAGTACTTC
J: TRBJ2-1; D: -; V: TRBV24-1; size: -; CDR3: CATSDRDSYNEQFF; DNA: TGTGCCACCAGTGATAGAGACAGCTACAATGAGCAGTTCTTC
J: TRBJ2-6; D: TRBD1; V: TRBV24-1; size: -; CDR3: CATSPQGAGAGANVLTF; DNA: TGTGCCACCAGTCCACAGGGGGCGGGCGCTGGGGCCAACGTCCTGACTTTC
J: TRBJ2-3; D: -; V: TRBV7-2; size: -; CDR3: CASSLGQHSTDTQYF; DNA: TGTGCCAGCAGCTTAGGACAGCATAGCACAGATACGCAGTATTTT
J: TRBJ2-7; D: -; V: TRBV7-8; size: -; CDR3: CASSRGPQNPYEQYF; DNA: TGTGCCAGCAGCAGAGGTCCACAAAACCCCTACGAGCAGTACTTC
J: TRBJ2-3; D: -; V: TRBV4-3; size: few; CDR3: CASSQGLSVVSTDTQYF; DNA: TGCGCCAGCAGCCAAGGCCTTTCGGTGGTAAGCACAGATACGCAGTATTTT
J: TRBJ2-7; D: TRBD1; V: TRBV7-9; size: -; CDR3: CASSLVTMDRSYYEQYF; DNA: TGTGCCAGCAGCTTAGTCACCATGGACAGGAGCTACTACGAGCAGTACTTC
J: TRBJ1-3; D: TRBD1; V: TRBV27; size: -; CDR3: CASSLTRQGSSGNTIYF; DNA: TGTGCCAGCAGTCTCACGCGACAGGGGAGCTCTGGAAACACCATATATTTT
J: TRBJ1-3; D: -; V: TRBV30; size: -; CDR3: CAWSAGYSGNTIYF; DNA: TGTGCCTGGAGTGCAGGATACTCTGGAAACACCATATATTTT
J: TRBJ2-3; D: -; V: TRBV28; size: -; CDR3: CASSSTDTQYF; DNA: TGTGCCAGCAGTTCTACAGATACGCAGTATTTT
J: TRBJ2-7; D: TRBD2; V: TRBV6-2/TRBV6-3; size: -; CDR3: CASSYWSSGSNEQYF; DNA: TGTGCCAGCAGTTATTGGAGTAGCGGGAGTAACGAGCAGTACTTC
J: TRBJ2-5; D: -; V: TRBV5-1; size: few; CDR3: CASSLVPEETQYF; DNA: TGCGCCAGCAGCTTGGTCCCGGAAGAGACCCAGTACTTC
J: TRBJ2-1; D: -; V: TRBV9; size: -; CDR3: CASSATGVGEQFF; DNA: TGTGCCAGCAGCGCGACGGGGGTTGGTGAGCAGTTCTTC
J: TRBJ2-7; D: TRBD2; V: TRBV24-1; size: -; CDR3: CATSDWSGTHYEQYF; DNA: TGTGCCACCAGTGATTGGAGCGGGACCCACTACGAGCAGTACTTC
J: TRBJ1-6; D: -; V: TRBV28; size: -; CDR3: CASTIGPGGRPLHF; DNA: TGTGCCAGCACCATCGGGCCGGGGGGACGACCCCTCCACTTT
J: TRBJ1-2; D: TRBD1; V: TRBV5-4; size: -; CDR3: CASSRQGADYGYTF; DNA: TGTGCCAGCAGTAGACAGGGAGCTGACTATGGCTACACCTTC
J: TRBJ2-2; D: -; V: TRBV7-9; size: -; CDR3: CASTAREPNTGELFF; DNA: TGTGCCAGCACTGCACGGGAGCCGAACACCGGGGAGCTGTTTTTT
J: TRBJ2-7; D: TRBD1; V: TRBV5-1; size: once; CDR3: CASSPTGGQSYEQYF; DNA: TGCGCCAGCAGCCCGACAGGGGGGCAAAGCTACGAGCAGTACTTC
J: TRBJ1-2; D: TRBD1; V: TRBV5-5; size: -; CDR3: CASRPGQGGLLYGYTF; DNA: TGTGCCAGCAGACCGGGACAGGGGGGCCTCCTCTATGGCTACACCTTC
J: TRBJ1-1; D: -; V: TRBV24-1; size: once; CDR3: CATSEGNTEAFF; DNA: TGTGCCACCAGCGAGGGGAACACTGAAGCTTTCTTT
J: TRBJ1-1; D: -; V: TRBV3-1/TRBV3-2; size: -; CDR3: CASSQAGANTEAFF; DNA: TGTGCCAGCAGCCAAGCGGGAGCGAACACTGAAGCTTTCTTT
J: TRBJ2-7; D: -; V: TRBV11-2; size: -; CDR3: CASSSQVASEQYF; DNA: TGTGCCAGCAGCTCCCAGGTTGCCAGCGAGCAGTACTTC
J: TRBJ2-5; D: -; V: TRBV2; size: -; CDR3: CASKTGWQETQYF; DNA: TGTGCCAGCAAAACAGGGTGGCAAGAGACCCAGTACTTC
J: TRBJ2-7; D: TRBD1; V: TRBV19; size: -; CDR3: CASSIQVSWGQGAYEQYF; DNA: TGTGCCAGTAGTATTCAGGTATCTTGGGGACAGGGGGCCTACGAGCAGTACTTC
J: TRBJ1-5; D: -; V: TRBV5-5; size: -; CDR3: CASSKTPEEGNQPQHF; DNA: TGTGCCAGCAGCAAAACACCCGAAGAGGGTAATCAGCCCCAGCATTTT
J: TRBJ2-3; D: -; V: TRBV6-6; size: -; CDR3: CASSYSGASTDTQYF; DNA: TGTGCCAGCAGTTACTCAGGGGCTAGCACAGATACGCAGTATTTT
J: TRBJ1-4; D: TRBD1; V: TRBV28; size: -; CDR3: CASSEPKGQSTNEKLFF; DNA: TGTGCCAGCAGTGAACCGAAGGGACAGTCAACTAATGAAAAACTGTTTTTT
J: TRBJ2-3; D: TRBD1; V: TRBV2; size: -; CDR3: CASSGQGDTDTQYF; DNA: TGTGCCAGCAGTGGGCAGGGGGACACAGATACGCAGTATTTT
J: TRBJ1-2; D: -; V: TRBV6-4; size: -; CDR3: CASPPGINGYTF; DNA: TGTGCCAGCCCTCCGGGAATAAATGGCTACACCTTC
J: TRBJ2-7; D: TRBD2; V: TRBV2; size: -; CDR3: CASSEREGPYEQYF; DNA: TGTGCCAGCAGTGAACGGGAGGGCCCCTACGAGCAGTACTTC
J: TRBJ1-1; D: -; V: TRBV9; size: -; CDR3: CASSVVVGAATEAFF; DNA: TGTGCCAGCAGCGTAGTAGTAGGGGCGGCGACTGAAGCTTTCTTT
J: TRBJ2-7; D: TRBD2; V: TRBV7-2; size: -; CDR3: CASSSPGLAGAYEQYF; DNA: TGTGCCAGCAGCTCACCGGGACTAGCGGGGGCCTACGAGCAGTACTTC
J: TRBJ2-7; D: -; V: TRBV30; size: few; CDR3: CAWSVGRTSSFSYEQYF; DNA: TGTGCCTGGAGTGTAGGGCGGACATCGTCTTTCTCCTACGAGCAGTACTTC
J: TRBJ2-7; D: TRBD1; V: TRBV7-9; size: once; CDR3: CASSLVSWDRGTYEQYF; DNA: TGTGCCAGCAGCTTAGTGTCGTGGGACAGGGGAACCTACGAGCAGTACTTC